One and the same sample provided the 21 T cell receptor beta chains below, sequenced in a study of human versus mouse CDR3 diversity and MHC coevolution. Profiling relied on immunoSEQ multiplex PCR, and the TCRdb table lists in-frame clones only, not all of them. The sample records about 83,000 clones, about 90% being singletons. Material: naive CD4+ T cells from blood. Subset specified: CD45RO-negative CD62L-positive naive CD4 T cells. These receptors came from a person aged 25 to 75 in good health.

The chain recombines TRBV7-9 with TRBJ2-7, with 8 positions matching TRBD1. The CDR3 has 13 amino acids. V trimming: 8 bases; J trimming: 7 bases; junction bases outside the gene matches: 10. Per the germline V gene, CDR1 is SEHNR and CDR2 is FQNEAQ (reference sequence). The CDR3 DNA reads TGTGCCAGCCGAGACAGGGGATCGCGGGAGCAGTACTTC. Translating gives CASRDRGSREQYF. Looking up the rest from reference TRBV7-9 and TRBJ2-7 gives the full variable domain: DTGVSQNPRHKITKRGQNVTFRCDPISEHNRLYWYRQTLGQGPEFLTYFQNEAQLEKSRLLSDRFSAERPKGSFSTLEIQRTEQGDSAMYLCASRDRGSREQYFGPGTRLTVT.

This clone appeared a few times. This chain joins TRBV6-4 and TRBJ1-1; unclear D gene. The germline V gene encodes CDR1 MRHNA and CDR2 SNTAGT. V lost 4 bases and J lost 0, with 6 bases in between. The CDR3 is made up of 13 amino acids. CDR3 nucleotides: TGTGCCAGCAGTGGTGCAGTGAACACTGAAGCTTTCTTT. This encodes CASSGAVNTEAFF.

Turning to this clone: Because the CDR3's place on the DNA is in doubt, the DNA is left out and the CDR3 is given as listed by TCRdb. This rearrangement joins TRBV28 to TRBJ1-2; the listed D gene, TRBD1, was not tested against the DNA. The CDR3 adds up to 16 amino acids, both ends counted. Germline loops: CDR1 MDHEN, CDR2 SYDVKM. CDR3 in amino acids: CASSLVGQGSFYGHTF.

In DNA form, the CDR3 reads TGTGCCAGCAGCTTCCGGACAGGAACAAACACTGAAGCTTTCTTT. Residues: CASSFRTGTNTEAFF. The V gene is TRBV5-6, the J gene TRBJ1-1, with 7 bases that match TRBD1. The CDR3 is 15 amino acids. Germline V CDR1 and CDR2: SGHDT, YYEEEE. V was pared by 2 bases and J by 2 bases, with 6 bases of the junction left unmatched.

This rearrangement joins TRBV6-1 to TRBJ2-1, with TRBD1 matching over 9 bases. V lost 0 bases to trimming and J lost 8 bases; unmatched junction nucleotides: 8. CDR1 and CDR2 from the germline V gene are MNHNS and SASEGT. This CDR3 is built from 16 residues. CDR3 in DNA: TGTGCCAGCAGTGAAGCGGGAGACAGGGGGAGACATGAGCAGTTCTTC. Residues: CASSEAGDRGRHEQFF.

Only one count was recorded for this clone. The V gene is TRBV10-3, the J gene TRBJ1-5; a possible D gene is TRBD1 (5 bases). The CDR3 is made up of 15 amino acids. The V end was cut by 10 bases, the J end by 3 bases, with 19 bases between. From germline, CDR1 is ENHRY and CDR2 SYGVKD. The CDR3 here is CATKRDFSSNQPQHF. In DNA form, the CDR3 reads TGTGCCACCAAAAGGGACTTCTCCTCCAATCAGCCCCAGCATTTT.

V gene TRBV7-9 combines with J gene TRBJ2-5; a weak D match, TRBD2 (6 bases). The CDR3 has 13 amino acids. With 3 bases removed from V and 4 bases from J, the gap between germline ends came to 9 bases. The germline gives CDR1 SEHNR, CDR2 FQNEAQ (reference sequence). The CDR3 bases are TGTGCCAGCAGCTTTGGGGGAGGAGAGACCCAGTACTTC. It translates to CASSFGGGETQYF. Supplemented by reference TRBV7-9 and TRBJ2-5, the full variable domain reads DTGVSQNPRHKITKRGQNVTFRCDPISEHNRLYWYRQTLGQGPEFLTYFQNEAQLEKSRLLSDRFSAERPKGSFSTLEIQRTEQGDSAMYLCASSFGGGETQYFGPGTRLLVL.

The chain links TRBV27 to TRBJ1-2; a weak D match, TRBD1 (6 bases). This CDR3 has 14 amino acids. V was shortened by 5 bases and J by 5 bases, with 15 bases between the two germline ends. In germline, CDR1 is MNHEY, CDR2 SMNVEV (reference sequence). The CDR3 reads CASSPTPTGYGYTF. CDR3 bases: TGTGCCAGCAGTCCCACCCCGACAGGATATGGCTACACCTTC.

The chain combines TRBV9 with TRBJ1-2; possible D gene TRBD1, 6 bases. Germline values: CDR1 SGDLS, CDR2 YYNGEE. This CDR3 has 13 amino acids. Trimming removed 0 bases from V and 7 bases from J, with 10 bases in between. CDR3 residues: CASSVVQGSGYTF. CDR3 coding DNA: TGTGCCAGCAGCGTAGTACAGGGAAGTGGCTACACCTTC.

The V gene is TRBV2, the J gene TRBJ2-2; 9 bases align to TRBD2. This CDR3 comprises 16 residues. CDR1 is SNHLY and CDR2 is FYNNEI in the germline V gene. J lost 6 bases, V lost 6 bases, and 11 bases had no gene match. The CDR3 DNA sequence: TGTGCCAGCAGGGCCCTAGCGGGGTTTTATCCCGGGGAGCTGTTTTTT. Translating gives CASRALAGFYPGELFF.

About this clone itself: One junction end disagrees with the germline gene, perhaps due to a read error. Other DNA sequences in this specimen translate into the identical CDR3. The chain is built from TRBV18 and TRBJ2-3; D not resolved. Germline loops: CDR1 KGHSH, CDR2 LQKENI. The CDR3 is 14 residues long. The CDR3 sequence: CATSPLGSTDTQYF. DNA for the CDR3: TGTGCCACCTCACCACTTGGCAGCACAGATACGCAGTATTTT.

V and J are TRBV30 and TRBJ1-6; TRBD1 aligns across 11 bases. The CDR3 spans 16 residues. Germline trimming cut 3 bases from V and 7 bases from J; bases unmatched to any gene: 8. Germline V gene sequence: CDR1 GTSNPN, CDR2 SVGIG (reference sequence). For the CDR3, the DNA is TGTGCCTGGAGAGTCGCCGGGACAGGGGGGAATTCACCCCTCCACTTT. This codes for CAWRVAGTGGNSPLHF.

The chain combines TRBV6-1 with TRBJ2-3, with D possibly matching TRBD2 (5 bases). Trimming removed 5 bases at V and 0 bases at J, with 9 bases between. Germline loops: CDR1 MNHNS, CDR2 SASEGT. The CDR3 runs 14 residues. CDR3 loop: CASSLPGSTDTQYF. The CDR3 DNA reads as TGTGCCAGCAGTTTGCCGGGAAGCACAGATACGCAGTATTTT.

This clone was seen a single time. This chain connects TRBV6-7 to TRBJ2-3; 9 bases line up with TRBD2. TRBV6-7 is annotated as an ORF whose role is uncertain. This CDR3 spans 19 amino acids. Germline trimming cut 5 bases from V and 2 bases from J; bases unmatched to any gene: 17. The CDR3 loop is CASSAPSGGRGGDTDTQYF. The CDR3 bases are TGTGCCAGCAGTGCCCCATCTGGCGGGCGGGGGGGCGACACAGATACGCAGTATTTT.

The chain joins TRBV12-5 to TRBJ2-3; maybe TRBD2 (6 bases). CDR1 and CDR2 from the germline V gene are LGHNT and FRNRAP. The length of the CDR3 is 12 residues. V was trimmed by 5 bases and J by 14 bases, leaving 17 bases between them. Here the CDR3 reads CASGEEGYRWYF. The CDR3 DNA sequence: TGTGCTAGTGGTGAGGAGGGGTACAGATGGTATTTT.

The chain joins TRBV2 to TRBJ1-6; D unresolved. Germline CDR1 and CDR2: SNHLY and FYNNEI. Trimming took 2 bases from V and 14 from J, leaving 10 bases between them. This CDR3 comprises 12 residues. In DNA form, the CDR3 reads TGTGCCAGCAGTGAAAGCCAGCGGACCCTCCACTTT. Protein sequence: CASSESQRTLHF.

The CDR3 region is CASSPGPRQGKAQPQHF. CDR3 nucleotides: TGCGCCAGCAGCCCGGGCCCCCGACAGGGAAAGGCACAGCCCCAGCATTTT. The chain recombines TRBV4-1 with TRBJ1-5; 7 positions agree with TRBD1. Germline V gene lookup returns CDR1 MGHRA and CDR2 YSYEKL. This CDR3 comprises 17 residues. V gave up 4 bases and J gave up 7 bases; unmatched junction bases: 16.

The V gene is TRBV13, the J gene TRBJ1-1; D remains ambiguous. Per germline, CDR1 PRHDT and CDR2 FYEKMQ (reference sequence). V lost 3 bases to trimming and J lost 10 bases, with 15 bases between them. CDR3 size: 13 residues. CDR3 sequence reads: CASSLRHQSRAFF. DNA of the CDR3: TGTGCCAGCAGCTTGCGACACCAATCCAGAGCTTTCTTT. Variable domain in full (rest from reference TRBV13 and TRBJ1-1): AAGVIQSPRHLIKEKRETATLKCYPIPRHDTVYWYQQGPGQDPQFLISFYEKMQSDKGSIPDRFSAQQFSDYHSELNMSSLELGDSALYFCASSLRHQSRAFFGQGTRLTVV.

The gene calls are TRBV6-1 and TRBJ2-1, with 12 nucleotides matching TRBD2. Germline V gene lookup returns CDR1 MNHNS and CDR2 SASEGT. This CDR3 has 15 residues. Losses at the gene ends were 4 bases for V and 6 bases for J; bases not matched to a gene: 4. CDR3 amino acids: CASSVLAGGSNEQFF. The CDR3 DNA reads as TGTGCCAGCAGTGTACTAGCGGGGGGTTCCAATGAGCAGTTCTTC.

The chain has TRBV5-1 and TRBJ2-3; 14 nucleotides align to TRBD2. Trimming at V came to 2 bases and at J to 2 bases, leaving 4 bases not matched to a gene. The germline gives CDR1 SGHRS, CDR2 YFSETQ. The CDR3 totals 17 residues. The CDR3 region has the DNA TGCGCCAGCAGCTTCGGGACTAGCGGGAGATACACAGATACGCAGTATTTT. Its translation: CASSFGTSGRYTDTQYF. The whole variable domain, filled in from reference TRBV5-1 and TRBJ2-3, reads KAGVTQTPRYLIKTRGQQVTLSCSPISGHRSVSWYQQTPGQGLQFLFEYFSETQRNKGNFPGRFSGRQFSNSRSEMNVSTLELGDSALYLCASSFGTSGRYTDTQYFGPGTRLTVL.

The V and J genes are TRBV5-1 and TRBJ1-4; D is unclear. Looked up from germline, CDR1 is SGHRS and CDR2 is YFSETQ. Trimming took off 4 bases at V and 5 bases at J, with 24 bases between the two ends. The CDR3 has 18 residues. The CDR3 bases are TGCGCCAGCAGCCCGACGATAGGCGGAGACGTGATGAATGAAAAACTGTTTTTT. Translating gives CASSPTIGGDVMNEKLFF.